The clone carrying this T cell receptor (beta chain) was seen ten or more times. The CDR3 consists of 16 residues. V lost 1 base to trimming and J lost 4 bases, with 16 bases between them. The germline V gene encodes CDR1 SEHNR and CDR2 FQNEAQ (reference sequence). The sample is drawn from a study of CD8+CD57+ T cells in acquired aplastic anemia. Overall study: An average of approximately 3.4 ug of DNA was obtained from sorted CD4+ and CD8+ cells.

TCR beta VDJ and CDR3 were profiled, and genomic DNA was the template. One entry per CDR3 protein results from TCRdb running MiXCR on the reads. The table shows about 150,000 distinct CDR3 sequences, with approximately 52% occurring only once. For sequencing, patients were chosen who had shown expansion of CD8+CD57+ cells by flow cytometry. A severe acquired aplastic anemia diagnosis applied to all patients. At the time of blood sampling, patients had not yet received any therapy. The sequence derives from a human donor with aplastic anemia. The chain is built from TRBV7-9 and TRBJ2-5; possible D gene TRBD1, 5 bases. Input material: sorted CD4+, CD8+, or CD8+CD57+ T cells (not recorded which) from PBMCs. DNA for the CDR3: TGTGCCAGCAGCTTAGGAAGACAGCCTTTGGGAGAGACCCAGTACTTC. This codes for CASSLGRQPLGETQYF.